Reported below is one TCR beta chain. This entry belongs to a study of technical replicates of blood from a handful of donors. Sequencing used immunoSEQ multiplex PCR; TCRdb keeps in-frame clones, though not all of them. Among 44,000 or so clones listed, about 94% were seen once. Deletions cut 0 bases from V and 4 bases from J, with 5 bases between. The length of the CDR3 is 13 residues. Germline values: CDR1 SGHNT, CDR2 YYREEE (reference sequence). The sequenced sample was PBMCs. The chain is built from TRBV5-4 and TRBJ1-3; D unresolved. This TCR was recovered from a human donor in good health. Some clones in this sample may be carry-over from other donors' samples. CDR3 amino acids: CASSLAGGNTIYF. CDR3 in DNA: TGTGCCAGCAGCTTGGCCGGGGGAAACACCATATATTTT.